This passage covers 3 T cell receptor beta chains from one sample sequenced in a study of early T cells in non-severe SARS-CoV-2 infection. TCRdb re-called the 5' RACE reads through MiXCR, storing one row per CDR3 protein. The sample contains 35,000 to 45,000 distinct CDR3 sequences, 5% to 6% of which appear only once. Sequenced sample: whole blood. Receptors were obtained from an adult who was a healthcare worker with PCR-confirmed SARS-CoV-2 infection or an uninfected control (not recorded which).

This clonotype was recorded many times. The chain has TRBV19 and TRBJ1-5; D not resolved. This CDR3 is 13 amino acids long. The germline CDR1 and CDR2 sequences are LNHDA and SQIVND (reference sequence). V was clipped by 0 bases and J by 7 bases, with 7 bases between them. The CDR3 region is CASSIDRIQPQHF. CDR3 DNA sequence: TGTGCCAGTAGTATAGATCGAATACAGCCCCAGCATTTT.

Ten or more counts support this clonotype. V usage is TRBV19 and J usage is TRBJ2-1, with a tentative D call TRBD2 (7 bases). V shed 3 bases and J shed 5 bases, with 11 bases lying between them. This CDR3 region has 14 residues. Germline lookup yields CDR1 LNHDA and CDR2 SQIVND (reference sequence). In DNA, the CDR3 is TGTGCCAGTAGTATTGGGGGGGCTAACAATGAGCAGTTCTTC. Translation: CASSIGGANNEQFF.

In its sample, this clonotype was seen many times. V and J are TRBV7-6 and TRBJ1-6; D is undetermined. CDR3 length equals 16 residues. V lost 4 bases, J lost 5 bases, and 15 bases lay in between. Germline V gene sequence: CDR1 SGHVS, CDR2 FNYEAQ. The CDR3 protein is CASSSNPGRNNSPLHF. DNA of the CDR3: TGTGCCAGCAGCTCCAACCCCGGACGGAATAATTCACCCCTCCACTTT.